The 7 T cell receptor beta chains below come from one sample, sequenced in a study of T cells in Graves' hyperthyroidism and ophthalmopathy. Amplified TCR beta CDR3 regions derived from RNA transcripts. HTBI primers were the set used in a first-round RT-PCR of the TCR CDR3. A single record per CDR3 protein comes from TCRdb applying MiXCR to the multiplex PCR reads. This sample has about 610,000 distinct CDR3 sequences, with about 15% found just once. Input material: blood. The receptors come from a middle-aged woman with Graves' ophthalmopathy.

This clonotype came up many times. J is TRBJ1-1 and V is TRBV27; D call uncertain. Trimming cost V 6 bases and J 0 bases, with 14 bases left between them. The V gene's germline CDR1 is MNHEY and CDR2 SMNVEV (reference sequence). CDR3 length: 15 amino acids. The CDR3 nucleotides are TGTGCCAGCAGGAGTTTTGGGGAAGTGAACACTGAAGCTTTCTTT. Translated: CASRSFGEVNTEAFF.

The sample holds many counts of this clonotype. CDR3: CASSRDSLGPQHF. DNA of the CDR3: TGTGCCAGCAGCCGGGACAGCCTTGGGCCCCAGCATTTT. The chain uses TRBV7-2 and TRBJ1-5; 7 bases match TRBD1. The germline CDR1 and CDR2 sequences are SGHTA and FQGNSA. V lost 5 bases, J lost 9 bases, and 7 bases stayed unmatched. CDR3 length: 13 residues.

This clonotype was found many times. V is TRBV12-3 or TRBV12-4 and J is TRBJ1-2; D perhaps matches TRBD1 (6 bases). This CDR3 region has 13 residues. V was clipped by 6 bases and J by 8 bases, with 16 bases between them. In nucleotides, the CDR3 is TGTGCCAGCAGCCCCACAGGGACTGGGGGCTACACCTTC. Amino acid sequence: CASSPTGTGGYTF.

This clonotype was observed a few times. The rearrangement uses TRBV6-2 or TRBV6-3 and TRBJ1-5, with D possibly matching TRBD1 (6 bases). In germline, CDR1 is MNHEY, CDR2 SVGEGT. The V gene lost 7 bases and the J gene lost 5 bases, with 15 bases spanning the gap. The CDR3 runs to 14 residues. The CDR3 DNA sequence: TGTGCCAGCAACACCGGGGACACCCATCAGCCCCAGCATTTT. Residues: CASNTGDTHQPQHF.

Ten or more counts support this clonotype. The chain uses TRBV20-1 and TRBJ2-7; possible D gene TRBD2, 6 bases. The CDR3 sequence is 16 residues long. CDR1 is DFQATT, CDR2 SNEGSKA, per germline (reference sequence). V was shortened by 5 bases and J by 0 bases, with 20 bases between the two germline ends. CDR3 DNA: TGCAGTGCTCGCCCTCTCACCGGGACTTACTCCTACGAGCAGTACTTC. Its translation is CSARPLTGTYSYEQYF.

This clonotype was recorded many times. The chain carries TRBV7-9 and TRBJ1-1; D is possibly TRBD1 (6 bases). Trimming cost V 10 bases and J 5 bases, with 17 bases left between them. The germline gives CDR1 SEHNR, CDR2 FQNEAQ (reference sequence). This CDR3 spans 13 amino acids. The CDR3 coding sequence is TGTGCCACCGAGCAGGGGATGGAGACTGAAGCTTTCTTT. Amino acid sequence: CATEQGMETEAFF. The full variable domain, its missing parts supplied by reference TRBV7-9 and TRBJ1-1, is DTGVSQNPRHKITKRGQNVTFRCDPISEHNRLYWYRQTLGQGPEFLTYFQNEAQLEKSRLLSDRFSAERPKGSFSTLEIQRTEQGDSAMYLCATEQGMETEAFFGQGTRLTVV.

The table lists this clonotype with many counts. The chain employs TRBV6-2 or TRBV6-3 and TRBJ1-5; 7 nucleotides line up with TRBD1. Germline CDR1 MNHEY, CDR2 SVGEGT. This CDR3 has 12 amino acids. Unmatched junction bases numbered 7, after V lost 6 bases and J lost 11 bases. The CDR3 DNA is TGTGCCAGCAGAGAGACAGGGAGTGCCCAGCATTTT. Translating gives CASRETGSAQHF.